This is a list of T cell receptor beta chains from one sample in a study of T cells after yellow fever vaccination. TCRdb reanalysed the 5' RACE reads using MiXCR and keeps one entry per CDR3 protein. The sample includes about 340,000 distinct CDR3 sequences, around 12% seen only once; the top ten take roughly 3%. The source was CD4+ T cells sorted from PBMCs, collected 15 days after the yellow fever booster vaccination. These receptors were taken from a man aged 18 to 30 who received the YFV17D yellow fever vaccine. The CDR3 runs from the conserved cysteine through the conserved F or W. D genes are given only for firm matches. Clone sizes are given selectively: once, few, many, or a class where the clone is expanded.

V	D	size	J	CDR3	DNA
TRBV20-1	-	few	TRBJ2-5	CSARVQGRFLETQYF	TGCAGTGCTAGAGTCCAGGGGCGGTTTTTGGAGACCCAGTACTTC
TRBV7-9	-	few	TRBJ2-5	CASGQRQETQYF	TGTGCCAGCGGGCAGCGGCAAGAGACCCAGTACTTC
TRBV30	-	few	TRBJ1-5	CAWSGSWGQPQHF	TGTGCCTGGAGTGGGTCATGGGGTCAGCCCCAGCATTTT
TRBV27	TRBD1	few	TRBJ1-6	CASANRGPYSPLHF	TGTGCCAGCGCTAACAGGGGCCCCTATTCACCCCTCCACTTT
TRBV3-1	TRBD2	few	TRBJ2-3	CASSQRGAKDTQYF	TGTGCCAGCAGCCAGCGGGGGGCTAAAGATACGCAGTATTTT
TRBV27	-	-	TRBJ1-6	CASSSRTPSSSPLHF	TGTGCCAGCAGTTCCCGGACTCCGAGCAGTTCACCCCTCCACTTT
TRBV7-3	TRBD2	few	TRBJ2-3	CASSQPVEAGVTDTQYF	TGTGCCAGCAGCCAGCCGGTTGAAGCGGGGGTCACAGATACGCAGTATTTT
TRBV7-9	TRBD1	few	TRBJ1-2	CASSSGQFYGYTF	TGTGCCAGCAGCTCGGGACAGTTCTATGGCTACACCTTC
TRBV20-1	TRBD2	few	TRBJ2-3	CSAQSGTSGATDTQYF	TGCAGTGCTCAATCCGGGACTAGCGGGGCCACAGATACGCAGTATTTT
TRBV6-1	TRBD1	few	TRBJ1-5	CASSERRTGSNQPQHF	TGTGCCAGCAGTGAACGGAGGACAGGGAGCAATCAGCCCCAGCATTTT
TRBV7-2	TRBD1	few	TRBJ1-6	CASNDRGRNSPLHF	TGTGCCAGCAACGACAGGGGACGGAATTCACCCCTCCACTTT
TRBV12-3/TRBV12-4	-	few	TRBJ1-2	CASSPTQTDGYTF	TGTGCCAGCAGTCCTACTCAGACGGATGGCTACACCTTC
TRBV20-1	-	-	TRBJ2-7	CSARHGGFYEQYF	TGCAGTGCTAGACATGGGGGATTCTACGAGCAGTACTTC
TRBV28	TRBD1	few	TRBJ2-2	CASSFRGRGTGELFF	TGTGCCAGCAGTTTCAGGGGGCGAGGCACCGGGGAGCTGTTTTTT
TRBV12-3/TRBV12-4	-	few	TRBJ1-5	CASTSQGNQPQHF	TGTGCCAGCACCTCACAGGGTAATCAGCCCCAGCATTTT
TRBV4-2	TRBD2	many	TRBJ2-7	CASSRGTSGGRYEQYF	TGTGCCAGCAGCCGGGGGACTAGCGGGGGGCGCTACGAGCAGTACTTC
TRBV28	-	few	TRBJ1-2	CASSLSPANYGYTF	TGTGCCAGCAGTTTATCCCCAGCTAACTATGGCTACACCTTC
TRBV19	TRBD1	-	TRBJ1-2	CASSPRDRGRGYTF	TGTGCCAGTAGTCCCCGGGACAGGGGGCGCGGCTACACCTTC
TRBV3-1	-	-	TRBJ1-1	CASSLEPGVKAFF	TGTGCCAGCAGCCTGGAACCCGGGGTGAAAGCTTTCTTT
TRBV18	-	-	TRBJ2-3	CASSPKAVDTQYF	TGTGCCAGCTCACCCAAGGCCGTGGATACGCAGTATTTT
TRBV9	-	few	TRBJ2-2	CASSVASRVANTGELFF	TGTGCCAGCAGCGTAGCGTCGAGGGTCGCGAACACCGGGGAGCTGTTTTTT
TRBV25-1	-	few	TRBJ2-2	CASSDYYGTGELFF	TGTGCCAGCAGTGATTATTACGGCACCGGGGAGCTGTTTTTT
TRBV9	TRBD2	-	TRBJ2-1	CASSERAGASYNEQFF	TGTGCCAGCAGCGAACGAGCGGGGGCTTCCTACAATGAGCAGTTCTTC
TRBV4-2	-	many	TRBJ1-2	CASSQDGRRYTF	TGTGCCAGCAGCCAAGATGGCAGGCGCTACACCTTC
TRBV5-1	-	-	TRBJ1-4	CASMRTEGEKLFF	TGCGCCAGTATGAGGACTGAGGGTGAAAAACTGTTTTTT
TRBV7-2	-	-	TRBJ2-7	CASSLSAGIYEQYF	TGTGCCAGCAGCTTATCGGCAGGGATTTACGAGCAGTACTTC
TRBV7-2	TRBD1	-	TRBJ2-3	CASSAGGRDSTDTQYF	TGTGCCAGCAGCGCAGGGGGCCGTGATTCCACAGATACGCAGTATTTT
TRBV4-3	TRBD2	-	TRBJ2-1	CASSQVFGTSGGVNEQFF	TGCGCCAGCAGCCAAGTCTTTGGGACTAGCGGGGGAGTCAATGAGCAGTTCTTC
TRBV28	-	-	TRBJ2-1	CASSLVSSYNEQFF	TGTGCCAGCAGTTTGGTGAGCTCCTACAATGAGCAGTTCTTC
TRBV20-1	TRBD1	-	TRBJ1-4	CSAVRGVGEKLFF	TGCAGTGCTGTCAGGGGGGTAGGGGAAAAACTGTTTTTT
TRBV18	-	-	TRBJ2-3	CASSPPMPTDTQYF	TGTGCCAGCTCACCACCGATGCCCACAGATACGCAGTATTTT
TRBV12-3/TRBV12-4	-	few	TRBJ1-1	CASSNTEAFF	TGTGCCAGCAGTAACACTGAAGCTTTCTTT
TRBV5-1	-	few	TRBJ2-7	CASSLGGYGNYEQYF	TGCGCCAGCAGCTTGGGGGGATACGGAAACTACGAGCAGTACTTC
TRBV14	-	-	TRBJ1-2	CASSEGRDYGYTF	TGTGCCAGCAGTGAAGGACGGGACTATGGCTACACCTTC
TRBV20-1	TRBD1	-	TRBJ2-5	CSTPGQGWETQYF	TGCAGCACACCGGGACAGGGGTGGGAGACCCAGTACTTC
TRBV7-2	TRBD1	few	TRBJ1-6	CASSLDRGRSPLHF	TGTGCCAGCAGCTTAGACAGGGGGAGGTCACCCCTCCACTTT
TRBV7-9	-	-	TRBJ2-1	CASSGDRPAEQFF	TGTGCCAGCAGCGGAGACCGGCCCGCGGAGCAGTTCTTC
TRBV4-3	-	few	TRBJ1-5	CASSQRPQGPQHF	TGCGCCAGCAGCCAGAGGCCCCAAGGGCCCCAGCATTTT
TRBV18	TRBD1	-	TRBJ2-2	CASSPLPGQGNTGELFF	TGTGCCAGCTCACCCCTGCCGGGACAGGGGAACACCGGGGAGCTGTTTTTT
TRBV29-1	-	-	TRBJ2-3	CSVDKAATDTQYF	TGCAGCGTTGATAAGGCAGCCACAGATACGCAGTATTTT
TRBV7-2	TRBD1	-	TRBJ1-2	CASSYAMGTGGGYTF	TGTGCCAGCAGCTATGCAATGGGGACAGGTGGTGGCTACACCTTC
TRBV30	TRBD2	-	TRBJ2-3	CAWSVLSGTITDTQYF	TGTGCCTGGAGTGTTCTTAGCGGGACCATCACAGATACGCAGTATTTT
TRBV4-1	-	many	TRBJ2-7	CASSQDQDKPSYEQYF	TGCGCCAGCAGCCAAGATCAAGACAAACCCTCCTACGAGCAGTACTTC
TRBV6-5	-	few	TRBJ1-2	CASRDSSYGYTF	TGTGCCAGCAGAGACAGTTCTTATGGCTACACCTTC
TRBV6-2/TRBV6-3	TRBD1	-	TRBJ2-2	CASSQGQFTGELFF	TGTGCCAGCAGCCAGGGACAGTTCACCGGGGAGCTGTTTTTT
TRBV27	-	-	TRBJ2-2	CASSFQSLGELFF	TGTGCCAGCAGTTTCCAAAGCTTGGGGGAGCTGTTTTTT
TRBV18	-	few	TRBJ1-3	CASSPHRDPGNTIYF	TGTGCCAGCTCACCCCACAGGGACCCTGGAAACACCATATATTTT
TRBV4-1	TRBD2	few	TRBJ2-1	CASSQALAAYNEQFF	TGCGCCAGCAGCCAAGCTCTAGCGGCATACAATGAGCAGTTCTTC
TRBV2	-	-	TRBJ2-7	CASGTPYEQYF	TGTGCCAGCGGGACCCCCTACGAGCAGTACTTC
TRBV3-1	-	-	TRBJ2-2	CASSQLGRANTGELFF	TGTGCCAGCAGCCAACTCGGGCGCGCGAACACCGGGGAGCTGTTTTTT
TRBV10-3	-	few	TRBJ1-1	CAISGGWVVSTEAFF	TGTGCCATCAGTGGAGGTTGGGTTGTTAGCACTGAAGCTTTCTTT
TRBV11-2	-	-	TRBJ1-1	CASSFHRESTEAFF	TGTGCCAGCAGTTTCCACAGGGAGAGCACTGAAGCTTTCTTT
TRBV12-3/TRBV12-4	-	-	TRBJ2-2	CASRGQDTGELFF	TGTGCCAGCAGGGGGCAGGACACCGGGGAGCTGTTTTTT